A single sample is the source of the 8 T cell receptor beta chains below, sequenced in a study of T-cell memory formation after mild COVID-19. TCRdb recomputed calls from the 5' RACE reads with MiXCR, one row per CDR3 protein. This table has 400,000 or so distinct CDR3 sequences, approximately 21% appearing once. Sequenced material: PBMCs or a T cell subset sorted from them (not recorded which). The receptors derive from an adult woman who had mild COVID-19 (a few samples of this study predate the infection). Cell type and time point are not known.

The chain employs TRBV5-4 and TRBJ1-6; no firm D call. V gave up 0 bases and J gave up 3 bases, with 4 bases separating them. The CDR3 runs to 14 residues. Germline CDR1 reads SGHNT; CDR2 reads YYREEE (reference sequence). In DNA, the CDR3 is TGTGCCAGCAGCTTGGGCAGCTATAATTCACCCCTCCACTTT. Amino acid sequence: CASSLGSYNSPLHF.

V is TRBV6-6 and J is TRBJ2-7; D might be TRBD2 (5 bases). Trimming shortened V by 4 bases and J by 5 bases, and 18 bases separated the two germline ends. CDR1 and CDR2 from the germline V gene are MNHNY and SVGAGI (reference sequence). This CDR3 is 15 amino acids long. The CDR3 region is CASSLGWRGSDEQYF. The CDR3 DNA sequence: TGTGCCAGCAGTTTAGGTTGGCGAGGGTCCGACGAGCAGTACTTC.

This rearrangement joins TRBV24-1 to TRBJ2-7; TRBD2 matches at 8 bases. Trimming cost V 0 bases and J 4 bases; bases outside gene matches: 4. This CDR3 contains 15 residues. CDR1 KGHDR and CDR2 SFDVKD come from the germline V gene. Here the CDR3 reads CATSDLREGRYEQYF. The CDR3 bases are TGTGCCACCAGTGATTTGCGGGAGGGAAGATACGAGCAGTACTTC.

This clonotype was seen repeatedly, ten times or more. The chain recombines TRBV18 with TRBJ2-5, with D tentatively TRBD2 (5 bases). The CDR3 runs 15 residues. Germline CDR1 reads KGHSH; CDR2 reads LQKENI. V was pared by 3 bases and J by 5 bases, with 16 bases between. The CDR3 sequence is CASSPPTPPGETQYF. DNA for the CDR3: TGTGCCAGCTCACCGCCGACTCCCCCGGGGGAGACCCAGTACTTC.

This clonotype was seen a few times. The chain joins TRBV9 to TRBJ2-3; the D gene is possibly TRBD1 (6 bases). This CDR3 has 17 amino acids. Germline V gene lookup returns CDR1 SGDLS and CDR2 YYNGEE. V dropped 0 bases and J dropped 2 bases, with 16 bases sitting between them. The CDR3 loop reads CASSVAQGSGATDTQYF. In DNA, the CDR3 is TGTGCCAGCAGCGTAGCCCAGGGGTCCGGGGCCACAGATACGCAGTATTTT. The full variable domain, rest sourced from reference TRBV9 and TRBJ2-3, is DSGVTQTPKHLITATGQRVTLRCSPRSGDLSVYWYQQSLDQGLQFLIQYYNGEERAKGNILERFSAQQFPDLHSELNLSSLELGDSALYFCASSVAQGSGATDTQYFGPGTRLTVL.

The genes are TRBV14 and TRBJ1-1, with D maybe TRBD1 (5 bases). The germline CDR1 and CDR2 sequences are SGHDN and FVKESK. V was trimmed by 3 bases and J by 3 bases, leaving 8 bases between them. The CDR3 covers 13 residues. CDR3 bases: TGTGCCAGCAGCCACGGGGCATACACTGAAGCTTTCTTT. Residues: CASSHGAYTEAFF.

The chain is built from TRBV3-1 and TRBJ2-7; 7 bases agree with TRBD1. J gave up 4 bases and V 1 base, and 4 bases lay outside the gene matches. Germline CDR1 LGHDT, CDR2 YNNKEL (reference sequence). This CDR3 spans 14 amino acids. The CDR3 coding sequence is TGTGCCAGCAGCCAAGGCGACAGGGCGTACGAGCAGTACTTC. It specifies CASSQGDRAYEQYF.

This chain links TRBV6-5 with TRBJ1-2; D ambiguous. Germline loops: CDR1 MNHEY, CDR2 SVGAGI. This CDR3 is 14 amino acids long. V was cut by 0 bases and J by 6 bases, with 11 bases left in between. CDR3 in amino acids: CASSYSWTYDGYTF. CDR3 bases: TGTGCCAGCAGTTACTCGTGGACTTACGATGGCTACACCTTC.